The rows below give T cell receptor beta chains drawn from one sample of a study of CD8 T cells in Susac syndrome. One entry per CDR3 protein results from TCRdb running MiXCR on the immunoSEQ multiplex PCR reads. The table records 330,000 or so distinct CDR3 sequences, about 88% of them present only once. The specimen sequenced was CD8+ T cells from PBMCs. These receptor sequences come from a human donor with multiple sclerosis. Each CDR3 is given with its conserved first and last residue. A D gene is named only where the DNA matches it firmly. Not all rows give a size; the values are once, few, many and, for expanded clones, a class.

j_gene: TRBJ2-5
v_gene: TRBV6-1
d_gene: TRBD2
len: 13
abundance: .
CDR3nt: TGTGCCAGCACCTTGACTAGCGTGGAGACCCAGTACTTC
CDR3aa: CASTLTSVETQYF

j_gene: TRBJ2-7
v_gene: TRBV7-9
d_gene: .
len: 13
abundance: .
CDR3nt: TGTGCCAGCAGCCAGACAGCTTCCTACGAGCAGTACTTC
CDR3aa: CASSQTASYEQYF

j_gene: TRBJ2-7
v_gene: TRBV18
d_gene: TRBD1
len: 16
abundance: once
CDR3nt: TGTGCCAGCTCCCCGACCACGGGACAGGCATCCTACGAGCAGTACTTC
CDR3aa: CASSPTTGQASYEQYF

j_gene: TRBJ2-1
v_gene: TRBV27
d_gene: TRBD2
len: 15
abundance: few
CDR3nt: TGTGCCAGCAGTTTTGGTCTAGCGGGGTACAATGAGCAGTTCTTC
CDR3aa: CASSFGLAGYNEQFF

j_gene: TRBJ2-7
v_gene: TRBV5-6
d_gene: .
len: 15
abundance: .
CDR3nt: TGTGCCAGCAGCTTAGATGCCGGGACCTCCTACGAGCAGTACTTC
CDR3aa: CASSLDAGTSYEQYF

j_gene: TRBJ2-4
v_gene: TRBV20-1
d_gene: TRBD2
len: 18
abundance: .
CDR3nt: TGCAGTGCACCTGCCCCACTAGCGGGAGGGCTAGCCAAAAACATTCAGTACTTC
CDR3aa: CSAPAPLAGGLAKNIQYF

j_gene: TRBJ2-7
v_gene: TRBV7-9
d_gene: .
len: 12
abundance: .
CDR3nt: TGTGCCAGCAGCTTTGGGGCTAACGAGCAGTACTTC
CDR3aa: CASSFGANEQYF

j_gene: TRBJ2-5
v_gene: TRBV28
d_gene: .
len: 14
abundance: .
CDR3nt: TGTGCCAGCAGTCGGATTGACAGGCAAGAGACCCAGTACTTC
CDR3aa: CASSRIDRQETQYF

j_gene: TRBJ2-3
v_gene: TRBV30
d_gene: .
len: 15
abundance: .
CDR3nt: TGTGCCTTTACAGTCGGGACCGCCAGCACAGATACGCAGTATTTT
CDR3aa: CAFTVGTASTDTQYF

j_gene: TRBJ1-1
v_gene: TRBV7-9
d_gene: .
len: 15
abundance: .
CDR3nt: TGTGCCAGCAGCTTAGGGCCTCTCATGAACACTGAAGCTTTCTTT
CDR3aa: CASSLGPLMNTEAFF

j_gene: TRBJ1-4
v_gene: TRBV13
d_gene: .
len: 15
abundance: .
CDR3nt: TGTGCCAGCAGCCTCCTCGGGGCTCTTGGGGAAAAACTGTTTTTT
CDR3aa: CASSLLGALGEKLFF

j_gene: TRBJ2-4
v_gene: TRBV28
d_gene: .
len: 14
abundance: once
CDR3nt: TGTGCCAGCAACAACGGAGGGACCAAAAACATTCAGTACTTC
CDR3aa: CASNNGGTKNIQYF

j_gene: TRBJ2-3
v_gene: TRBV30
d_gene: TRBD2
len: 15
abundance: .
CDR3nt: TGTGCCGCTCCCCGGACGAGCGGGAATACAGATACGCAGTATTTT
CDR3aa: CAAPRTSGNTDTQYF

j_gene: TRBJ2-1
v_gene: TRBV4-1
d_gene: .
len: 19
abundance: .
CDR3nt: TGCGCCAGCAGCCCCAGGGGGGGGTTAGGGATCGGACAGTATTGGGAGCAGTTCTTC
CDR3aa: CASSPRGGLGIGQYWEQFF

j_gene: TRBJ2-7
v_gene: TRBV2
d_gene: TRBD2
len: 14
abundance: .
CDR3nt: TGTGCCAGCAGTGTTTACGGGGGGGTCTACGAGCAGTACTTC
CDR3aa: CASSVYGGVYEQYF

j_gene: TRBJ2-2
v_gene: TRBV6-2/TRBV6-3
d_gene: TRBD1
len: 14
abundance: few
CDR3nt: TGTGCCAGCAAGAAAGGGACAGAGACCGGGGAGCTGTTTTTT
CDR3aa: CASKKGTETGELFF

j_gene: TRBJ2-5
v_gene: TRBV6-2/TRBV6-3
d_gene: .
len: 15
abundance: .
CDR3nt: TGTGCCAGCAGTTACATACAAGGCCTTCAAGAGACCCAGTACTTC
CDR3aa: CASSYIQGLQETQYF

j_gene: TRBJ1-1
v_gene: TRBV29-1
d_gene: .
len: 12
abundance: .
CDR3nt: TGCAGCGTTATCGAAGAGAACACTGAAGCTTTCTTT
CDR3aa: CSVIEENTEAFF

j_gene: TRBJ2-1
v_gene: TRBV6-5
d_gene: TRBD2
len: 15
abundance: .
CDR3nt: TGTGCCAGCAGGTCGACTAGCGAAGTCTACAATGAGCAGTTCTTC
CDR3aa: CASRSTSEVYNEQFF

j_gene: TRBJ2-7
v_gene: TRBV29-1
d_gene: .
len: 12
abundance: .
CDR3nt: TGCAGCGTCGTTGCCCGGGACTACGAGCAGTACTTC
CDR3aa: CSVVARDYEQYF

j_gene: TRBJ2-1
v_gene: TRBV29-1
d_gene: .
len: 13
abundance: .
CDR3nt: TGCAGCACGTCGGACAGCTCCTACAATGAGCAGTTCTTC
CDR3aa: CSTSDSSYNEQFF

j_gene: TRBJ2-7
v_gene: TRBV9
d_gene: TRBD2
len: 14
abundance: .
CDR3nt: TGTGCCAGCAGCCCGGGACTAGCTACCCACGAGCAGTACTTC
CDR3aa: CASSPGLATHEQYF

j_gene: TRBJ2-7
v_gene: TRBV4-2
d_gene: TRBD1
len: 15
abundance: .
CDR3nt: TGTGCCAGCAGCCAAGAGACGGGACAGGCTGACGAGCAGTACTTC
CDR3aa: CASSQETGQADEQYF

j_gene: TRBJ1-2
v_gene: TRBV12-3/TRBV12-4
d_gene: .
len: 13
abundance: .
CDR3nt: TGTGCCAGCAGTTTGGTCCTCAGGGTTGGCTACACCTTC
CDR3aa: CASSLVLRVGYTF

j_gene: TRBJ2-7
v_gene: TRBV27
d_gene: .
len: 14
abundance: few
CDR3nt: TGTGCCAGCAGTTTATCCTCGACCGGTTACGAGCAGTACTTC
CDR3aa: CASSLSSTGYEQYF

j_gene: TRBJ2-7
v_gene: TRBV2
d_gene: TRBD2
len: 15
abundance: .
CDR3nt: TGTGCCAGCAGTGATCTGGGACTAGCGGGTCTCGAGCAGTACTTC
CDR3aa: CASSDLGLAGLEQYF

j_gene: TRBJ2-5
v_gene: TRBV6-6
d_gene: TRBD2
len: 14
abundance: .
CDR3nt: TGTGCCAGCAGAGACTCTAGCGGGAGTCAGACCCAGTACTTC
CDR3aa: CASRDSSGSQTQYF

j_gene: TRBJ2-2
v_gene: TRBV24-1
d_gene: .
len: 14
abundance: once
CDR3nt: TGTGCCACCGGACCTTCTCCGAACACCGGGGAGCTGTTTTTT
CDR3aa: CATGPSPNTGELFF

j_gene: TRBJ1-2
v_gene: TRBV27
d_gene: .
len: 14
abundance: .
CDR3nt: TGTGCCAGCAGTTTAGTGGGGCCCACTTATGGCTACACCTTC
CDR3aa: CASSLVGPTYGYTF

j_gene: TRBJ1-6
v_gene: TRBV6-2/TRBV6-3
d_gene: .
len: 15
abundance: .
CDR3nt: TGTGCCAGCAGTTACCAAGGACCGAGGTATTCACCCCTCCACTTT
CDR3aa: CASSYQGPRYSPLHF

j_gene: TRBJ1-3
v_gene: TRBV11-3
d_gene: TRBD1
len: 18
abundance: .
CDR3nt: TGTGCCAGCAGCTCGAGGACAGGGGGGGCATTCTCTGGAAACACCATATATTTT
CDR3aa: CASSSRTGGAFSGNTIYF

j_gene: TRBJ1-2
v_gene: TRBV5-6
d_gene: .
len: 15
abundance: .
CDR3nt: TGTGCCAGCAGCTTGGGGCAGGGGTATGACTATGGCTACACCTTC
CDR3aa: CASSLGQGYDYGYTF

j_gene: TRBJ2-3
v_gene: TRBV6-2/TRBV6-3
d_gene: .
len: 15
abundance: .
CDR3nt: TGTGCCAGCACGACTACCGAGGCTTTCACAGATACGCAGTATTTT
CDR3aa: CASTTTEAFTDTQYF

j_gene: TRBJ2-1
v_gene: TRBV4-3
d_gene: .
len: 16
abundance: once
CDR3nt: TGCGCCAGCAGCCAATGGGCAGGGGGGACCTACAATGAGCAGTTCTTC
CDR3aa: CASSQWAGGTYNEQFF

j_gene: TRBJ2-7
v_gene: TRBV7-9
d_gene: TRBD1
len: 12
abundance: .
CDR3nt: TGTGCCAGCAGGGACAGGGTGGACGAGCAGTACTTC
CDR3aa: CASRDRVDEQYF

j_gene: TRBJ2-2
v_gene: TRBV6-5
d_gene: .
len: 14
abundance: .
CDR3nt: TGTGCCAGCCGTTTCAGGGGGAACACCGGGGAGCTGTTTTTT
CDR3aa: CASRFRGNTGELFF

j_gene: TRBJ1-1
v_gene: TRBV4-1
d_gene: .
len: 12
abundance: .
CDR3nt: TGCGCCAGCAGCCAAGATCTGATGGAAGCTTTCTTT
CDR3aa: CASSQDLMEAFF

j_gene: TRBJ2-3
v_gene: TRBV6-2/TRBV6-3
d_gene: .
len: 11
abundance: .
CDR3nt: TGTGCCAGCAGGACGGCAGATACGCAGTATTTT
CDR3aa: CASRTADTQYF

j_gene: TRBJ1-2
v_gene: TRBV7-9
d_gene: .
len: 15
abundance: .
CDR3nt: TGTGCCAGCAGCCTCAGTCCCGGGCAGGCCTATGGCTACACCTTC
CDR3aa: CASSLSPGQAYGYTF

j_gene: TRBJ2-7
v_gene: TRBV28
d_gene: .
len: 14
abundance: .
CDR3nt: TGTGCCAGCAGTTGGGCCGGGGAAGTGTATGAGCAGTACTTC
CDR3aa: CASSWAGEVYEQYF

j_gene: TRBJ2-2
v_gene: TRBV12-3/TRBV12-4
d_gene: TRBD1
len: 16
abundance: .
CDR3nt: TGTGCCAGCAGTCTCGGGACAGAGATATACACCGGGGAGCTGTTTTTT
CDR3aa: CASSLGTEIYTGELFF

j_gene: TRBJ2-6
v_gene: TRBV28
d_gene: .
len: 15
abundance: .
CDR3nt: TGTGCCAGCACCGGGGGAACCTCTGGGGCCAACGTCCTGACTTTC
CDR3aa: CASTGGTSGANVLTF

j_gene: TRBJ2-1
v_gene: TRBV5-6
d_gene: TRBD1
len: 17
abundance: once
CDR3nt: TGTGCCAGCAGCTCCGACCCCGGGGGACAGGGCTTCGATGAGCAGTTCTTC
CDR3aa: CASSSDPGGQGFDEQFF